Following are 9 T cell receptor beta chains from one sample sequenced in a study of T cells of healthy individuals. Using its own MiXCR run on the 5' RACE reads, TCRdb lists one record per CDR3 protein. This table has about 82,000 distinct CDR3 sequences, around 5.1% appearing once. The receptors were sampled from a female donor in good health.

This clonotype came up many times. The rearrangement links TRBV7-2 to TRBJ1-4; the D is unclear. The V end lost 3 bases, the J end lost 7 bases, and 9 bases lay between the germline ends. CDR3 length: 13 residues. Per germline, CDR1 SGHTA and CDR2 FQGNSA. The DNA for the CDR3 is TGTGCCAGCAGCTTGAGGACGGTTGAAAAACTGTTTTTT. Amino acids: CASSLRTVEKLFF.

This clonotype has just a few counts. The rearrangement joins TRBV12-3 or TRBV12-4 to TRBJ1-1; D is ambiguous. The CDR3 runs to 14 residues. V was trimmed by 5 bases and J by 3 bases, leaving 13 bases between them. This CDR3 is CASSLRGSDTEAFF. The CDR3 coding sequence is TGTGCCAGCAGTCTCCGGGGTTCGGACACTGAAGCTTTCTTT.

This clonotype was picked up many times. The chain has TRBV6-2 or TRBV6-3 and TRBJ2-2; D gene ambiguous. Trimming took 6 bases from V and 6 from J, leaving 11 bases between them. Germline V gene lookup returns CDR1 MNHEY and CDR2 SVGEGT. The CDR3 covers 13 residues. The CDR3 here is CASSWIRSGELFF. The CDR3 DNA reads as TGTGCCAGCAGCTGGATCAGGTCCGGGGAGCTGTTTTTT.

This clonotype was picked up many times. The V gene is TRBV30, the J gene TRBJ2-5; 12 bases match TRBD2. The CDR3 loop spans 15 amino acids. Germline V lookup: CDR1 GTSNPN, CDR2 SVGIG (reference sequence). V shed 2 bases, J shed 4 bases, and the junction held 5 bases outside the gene matches. The CDR3 region has the DNA TGTGCCTGGAGTAGGCTAGCGGGAGGGCCAGAGACCCAGTACTTC. It yields the protein CAWSRLAGGPETQYF.

The chain's CDR3 is CASMGASSYNEQFF. As DNA, the CDR3 is TGTGCCAGCATGGGAGCATCTTCTTACAATGAGCAGTTCTTC. The chain links TRBV5-6 to TRBJ2-1; D possibly corresponds to TRBD2 (5 bases). The CDR3 loop spans 14 amino acids. The V end was cut by 6 bases, the J end by 4 bases, with 14 bases between. Germline CDR1 and CDR2: SGHDT and YYEEEE.

This clonotype was counted at least ten times. The chain joins TRBV18 to TRBJ2-5; D not certain. Germline CDR1 reads KGHSH; CDR2 reads LQKENI. The CDR3 consists of 17 residues. Trimming shortened V by 2 bases and J by 3 bases, and 19 bases separated the two germline ends. The CDR3 reads CASSPKTSRLTEETQYF. Written as DNA, the CDR3 is TGTGCCAGCTCACCAAAGACGTCCCGGCTTACCGAAGAGACCCAGTACTTC.

This chain joins TRBV7-2 and TRBJ1-5; TRBD1 aligns across 7 bases. This CDR3 has 17 residues. Germline CDR1 and CDR2: SGHTA and FQGNSA. V lost 2 bases and J lost 6; bases outside the gene matches: 13. The CDR3 here is CASSLLARRQGSQPQHF. CDR3 DNA: TGTGCCAGCAGCTTATTGGCTAGGAGACAGGGTTCTCAGCCCCAGCATTTT. The complete variable domain, with remaining parts taken from reference TRBV7-2 and TRBJ1-5, reads GAGVSQSPSNKVTEKGKDVELRCDPISGHTALYWYRQSLGQGLEFLIYFQGNSAPDKSGLPSDRFSAERTGGSVSTLTIQRTQQEDSAVYLCASSLLARRQGSQPQHFGDGTRLSIL.

In this sample, this clonotype turned up many times. V is TRBV20-1 and J is TRBJ1-5; the D gene is possibly TRBD1 (6 bases). CDR1 and CDR2 from the germline V gene are DFQATT and SNEGSKA (reference sequence). Trimming removed 4 bases from V and 2 bases from J, with 12 bases in between. The CDR3 covers 14 residues. In DNA, the CDR3 is TGCAGTGCTAACAATAGACAGGGCAATCAGCCCCAGCATTTT. Its translation is CSANNRQGNQPQHF.

The J gene is TRBJ1-2, the V gene TRBV7-3; D gene unclear. Germline-derived CDR1 and CDR2 are SGHTA and FQGTGA. This CDR3 contains 14 residues. Trimming cost V 5 bases and J 4 bases, with 14 bases left between them. Here the CDR3 reads CASSPEANSYGYTF. In DNA, the CDR3 is TGTGCCAGCAGCCCAGAGGCAAACTCCTATGGCTACACCTTC.